A single sample is the source of the 8 T cell receptor beta chains below, sequenced in a study of blood T cells in healthy people across ages. For the second PCR, which ran for about 6 to 11 cycles, a sample-barcoded 5' primer and a J-beta primer mix were used. TCRdb ran MiXCR on the 5' RACE reads and lists one entry per CDR3 protein. The data show roughly 1,700,000 distinct CDR3 sequences, 28% seen once. Sequencing was done on a sample of blood. All receptors come from a woman in her thirties in good health.

This clonotype was seen only a few times. This sequence joins TRBV6-1 and TRBJ2-1; the match to TRBD2 covers 9 bases. With V trimmed by 6 bases and J by 2 bases, 11 bases remained unmatched. This CDR3 has 17 amino acids. Germline CDR1 and CDR2: MNHNS and SASEGT. As DNA, the CDR3 is TGTGCCAGCAGACCCCCTAGCGGGGTTGGTGCCTACAATGAGCAGTTCTTC. Its translation is CASRPPSGVGAYNEQFF.

On this clonotype itself: Being one base from a much bigger clone, this may be a read error. The chain carries TRBV29-1 and TRBJ2-1; a possible D gene is TRBD2 (5 bases). The CDR3 spans 14 residues. Germline values: CDR1 SQVTM, CDR2 ANQGSEA. V was shortened by 0 bases and J by 7 bases, with 13 bases between the two germline ends. The CDR3 loop reads CSVEEDPGVNEQFF. DNA of the CDR3: TGCAGCGTTGAAGAGGACCCCGGGGTTAATGAGCAGTTCTTC.

The chain uses TRBV19 and TRBJ2-7; D possibly corresponds to TRBD2 (5 bases). Germline CDR1 and CDR2: LNHDA and SQIVND (reference sequence). With 8 bases removed from V and 6 bases from J, the gap between germline ends came to 17 bases. The CDR3 is made up of 13 amino acids. CDR3 loop: CASDSGSRTEQYF. The CDR3 nucleotides are TGTGCCAGTGATTCTGGGAGCAGGACCGAGCAGTACTTC.

This clonotype was detected only a few times. This chain uses TRBV2 with TRBJ2-2; D tentatively fits TRBD1 or TRBD2 (5 bases each). Germline CDR1 SNHLY, CDR2 FYNNEI. The V and J ends lost 0 bases and 7 bases respectively, with 18 bases between them. The CDR3 contains 17 residues. The CDR3 nucleotides read TGTGCCAGCAGTGAAGCCCGGGACCTATCACGTAACGGGGAGCTGTTTTTT. It encodes CASSEARDLSRNGELFF.

About this clonotype itself: A read error may produce the germline difference seen at one junction end. The chain joins TRBV12-3 or TRBV12-4 to TRBJ2-2; D possibly corresponds to TRBD1 (7 bases). The CDR3 has 13 residues. The CDR3 DNA reads as TGTGCCGGCAGGGGGGACTTCACCGGGGAGCTGTTTTTT. Protein: CAGRGDFTGELFF.

This clonotype was counted at least ten times. The chain is built from TRBV7-2 and TRBJ2-1; TRBD2 might be the D (7 bases). Germline CDR1 reads SGHTA; CDR2 reads FQGNSA. The CDR3 loop spans 14 amino acids. Trimming took 3 bases from V and 7 from J, leaving 13 bases between them. The CDR3 DNA follows: TGTGCCAGCAGCTTCGGTAGGGGGGGGAATGAGCAGTTCTTC. This codes for CASSFGRGGNEQFF.

This clonotype was detected only a few times. The V gene is TRBV5-4, the J gene TRBJ2-5; TRBD2 aligns across 11 bases. This CDR3 is 15 amino acids long. Germline CDR1 and CDR2: SGHNT and YYREEE (reference sequence). V gave up 3 bases and J gave up 5 bases; unmatched junction bases: 6. CDR3 in amino acids: CASSWASGGKETQYF. The CDR3 nucleotides are TGTGCCAGCAGCTGGGCTAGCGGGGGGAAGGAGACCCAGTACTTC.

This clonotype was seen a few times. The chain uses TRBV28 and TRBJ2-5; 8 bases match TRBD1. This CDR3 has 16 residues. The ends lost 2 bases at V and 0 bases at J; junction bases unmatched: 5. Germline V lookup: CDR1 MDHEN, CDR2 SYDVKM. As DNA, the CDR3 is TGTGCCAGCAGTTTAATTACAGGGGGGTACCAAGAGACCCAGTACTTC. Its protein product is CASSLITGGYQETQYF.